A selection of T cell receptor beta chains follows, all from one sample in a study of human T cells and chemical hapten exposure. TCRdb reprocessed the RACE reads with MiXCR, giving one entry per CDR3 protein. The sample holds about 380,000 distinct CDR3 sequences, 4.8% seen once. The sample was whole blood, taken in connection with sensitization to the hapten diphenylcyclopropenone (DPC). The receptors here all came from a woman in her forties or fifties with alopecia areata. Some clones in this sample may be carry-over from other donors' samples. Both conserved end residues are trimmed from each CDR3.

J gene | V gene | CDR3 protein
TRBJ2-1 | TRBV7-2 | ASSFDRGAYNEQF
TRBJ2-2 | TRBV7-9 | ASSFMALTSGNTGELF
TRBJ1-1 | TRBV5-4 | ASSRSGSEAF
TRBJ1-4 | TRBV24-1 | ATSEGTSWGEKLF
TRBJ1-4 | TRBV20-1 | SARDLAGEKLF
TRBJ2-1 | TRBV5-1 | ASSPGAGGSNEQF
TRBJ1-4 | TRBV7-9 | ASSGTANEKLF
TRBJ1-1 | TRBV5-6 | ASSLGSRAF
TRBJ1-2 | TRBV4-1 | ASSQGVRSYGYT
TRBJ2-2 | TRBV28 | ASRDRSNTGELF
TRBJ1-2 | TRBV18 | ASSPRQELNYGYT
TRBJ2-4 | TRBV2 | ASSEALLGGSKNIQY
TRBJ2-7 | TRBV5-6 | ASSLLADPYEQY
TRBJ1-1 | TRBV20-1 | SARSGRKNTEAF
TRBJ2-7 | TRBV6-2/TRBV6-3 | ASILTSGIYEQY
TRBJ2-1 | TRBV3-1 | ASSQVLGNEQF
TRBJ2-3 | TRBV10-3 | AISGTSGKTDTQY
TRBJ2-1 | TRBV12-3/TRBV12-4 | ASSSGGGADEQF
TRBJ2-1 | TRBV7-2 | ASSLSLAGFYNEQF
TRBJ1-3 | TRBV28 | AAGVRGSGNTIY
TRBJ2-1 | TRBV5-1 | ASSLAAGTYNEQF
TRBJ1-1 | TRBV20-1 | SARDRSNTEAF